This entry lists 5 T cell receptor beta chains sequenced from one sample in a study of T cell repertoires in cytomegalovirus infection. TCRdb redid the calling of the reads with MiXCR, one entry per CDR3 protein. The sample records about 230,000 distinct CDR3 sequences, around 6.4% being singletons. Material for sequencing was PBMCs. These TCRs come from a human donor in good health (CMV status not recorded). Some clones in this sample may be carry-over from other donors' samples.

This chain links TRBV28 with TRBJ1-6, with a tentative D call TRBD1 (5 bases). CDR1 is MDHEN and CDR2 is SYDVKM in the germline V gene. V lost 1 base to trimming and J lost 10 bases, with 14 bases between them. There are 15 residues in the CDR3. The CDR3 reads CASSLFGQGISPLHF. CDR3 DNA sequence: TGTGCCAGCAGTTTATTCGGGCAGGGTATATCACCCCTCCACTTT.

This clonotype occurred many times. The rearrangement joins TRBV28 to TRBJ2-7; 7 positions match TRBD1. V lost 6 bases to trimming and J lost 3 bases; unmatched junction nucleotides: 8. The CDR3 is 14 amino acids. The germline CDR1 and CDR2 sequences are MDHEN and SYDVKM. The CDR3 is CASRIDRDFYEQYF. The CDR3 DNA sequence: TGTGCCAGCAGGATCGACAGGGATTTCTACGAGCAGTACTTC. Based on the CDR3 plus reference TRBV28 and TRBJ2-7, the full variable domain is DVKVTQSSRYLVKRTGEKVFLECVQDMDHENMFWYRQDPGLGLRLIYFSYDVKMKEKGDIPEGYSVSREKKERFSLILESASTNQTSMYLCASRIDRDFYEQYFGPGTRLTVT.

This clonotype occurred a few times. The rearrangement uses TRBV20-1 and TRBJ2-5, with TRBD1 identical over 7 bases. Unmatched junction bases numbered 5, after V lost 3 bases and J lost 4 bases. The CDR3 totals 13 residues. Per germline, CDR1 DFQATT and CDR2 SNEGSKA (reference sequence). The CDR3 loop reads CSASEGAGETQYF. For the CDR3, the DNA is TGCAGTGCTAGTGAGGGGGCCGGAGAGACCCAGTACTTC.

The table lists this clonotype with many counts. This sequence joins TRBV12-3 or TRBV12-4 and TRBJ1-5, with 7 bases lining up with TRBD1. This CDR3 comprises 15 residues. The J segment lost 5 bases and the V segment lost 4 bases, leaving 8 bases of the junction unmatched. The CDR3 loop is CASSSRTGVYQPQHF. The CDR3 nucleotides read TGTGCCAGCAGTTCCAGGACAGGAGTCTATCAGCCCCAGCATTTT.

The chain employs TRBV30 and TRBJ1-1; TRBD1 matches 7 bases. CDR3 length: 16 amino acids. Unmatched junction bases numbered 15, after V lost 2 bases and J lost 6 bases. Germline assignment: CDR1 GTSNPN and CDR2 SVGIG (reference sequence). The CDR3 spells CAWSSTGVGSRAEAFF. As DNA, the CDR3 is TGTGCCTGGAGTTCTACAGGGGTGGGGTCCCGAGCTGAAGCTTTCTTT.